This T cell receptor beta chain was captured in a study of T cell responses to AZD1222 COVID-19 vaccine. Notes on the study in general: Breadth and depth of Spike-specific TCRs rose after two AZD1222 doses. Repertoires in all cases were sampled only once the peak T cell response had passed. Across the whole spike, CD4 TCRs peaked at regions 160-218 and 743-854.

Details on this clone: The target antigen is unknown.

The CDR3 contains 15 residues. Trimming pared 2 bases from V and 7 bases from J, leaving 17 bases between. The germline V gene encodes CDR1 MNHEY and CDR2 SVGEGT. Sequencing used immunoSEQ multiplex PCR; TCRdb keeps in-frame clones, though not all of them. The data show about 94,000 clones, around 87% seen once. The V call is TRBV6-2 or TRBV6-3, the J call TRBJ1-2; D is ambiguous. The specimen was peripheral blood, collected 28 days after the second AZD1222 dose. The receptor was isolated from an adult who received the AZD1222 COVID-19 vaccine. The CDR3 DNA follows: TGTGCCAGCAGTTACCTAAGTTGGAGTCCGGGTGGCTACACCTTC. It encodes CASSYLSWSPGGYTF.